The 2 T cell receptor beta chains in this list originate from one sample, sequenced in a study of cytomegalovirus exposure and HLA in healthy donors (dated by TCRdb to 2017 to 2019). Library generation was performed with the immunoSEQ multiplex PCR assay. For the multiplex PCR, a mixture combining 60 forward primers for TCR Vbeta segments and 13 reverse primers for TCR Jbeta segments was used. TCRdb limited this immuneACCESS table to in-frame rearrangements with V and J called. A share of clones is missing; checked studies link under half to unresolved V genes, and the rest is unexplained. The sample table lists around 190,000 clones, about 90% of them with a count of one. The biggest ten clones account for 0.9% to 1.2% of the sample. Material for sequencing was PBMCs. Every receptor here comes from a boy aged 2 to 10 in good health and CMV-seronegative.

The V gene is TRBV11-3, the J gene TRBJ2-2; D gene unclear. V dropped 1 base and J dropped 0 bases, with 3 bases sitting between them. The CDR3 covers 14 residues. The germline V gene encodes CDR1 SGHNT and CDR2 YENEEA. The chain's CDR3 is CASSLAANTGELFF. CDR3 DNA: TGTGCCAGCAGCTTAGCCGCGAACACCGGGGAGCTGTTTTTT.

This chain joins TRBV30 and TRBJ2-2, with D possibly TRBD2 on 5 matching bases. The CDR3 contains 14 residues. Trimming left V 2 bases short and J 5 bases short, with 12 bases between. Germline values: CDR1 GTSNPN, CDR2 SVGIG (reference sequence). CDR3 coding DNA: TGTGCCTGGAGTACCCTAGCTGGGACCGGGGAGCTGTTTTTT. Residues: CAWSTLAGTGELFF.